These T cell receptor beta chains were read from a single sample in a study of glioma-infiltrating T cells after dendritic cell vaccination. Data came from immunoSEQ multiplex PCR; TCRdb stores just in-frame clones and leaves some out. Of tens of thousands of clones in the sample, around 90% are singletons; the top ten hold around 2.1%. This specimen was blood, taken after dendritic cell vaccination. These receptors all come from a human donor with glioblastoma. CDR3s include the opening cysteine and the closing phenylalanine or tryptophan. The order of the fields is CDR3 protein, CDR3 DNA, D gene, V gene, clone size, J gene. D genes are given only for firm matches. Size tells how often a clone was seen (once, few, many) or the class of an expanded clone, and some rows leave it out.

cdr3_aa: CASSQDKGAREETQYF
cdr3_nt: TGTGCCAGCAGCCAAGATAAGGGGGCTAGGGAAGAGACCCAGTACTTC
d_call: TRBD1
v_call: TRBV4-2
clone_size: few
j_call: TRBJ2-5

cdr3_aa: CASSLRSAGPRDTQYF
cdr3_nt: TGTGCCAGCAGCTTGCGGTCGGCAGGCCCCAGGGATACGCAGTATTTT
d_call: .
v_call: TRBV5-6
clone_size: .
j_call: TRBJ2-3

cdr3_aa: CASSLANSGLVPETQYF
cdr3_nt: TGTGCCAGCAGCTTGGCCAATAGCGGACTAGTACCAGAGACCCAGTACTTC
d_call: TRBD2
v_call: TRBV5-4
clone_size: .
j_call: TRBJ2-5

cdr3_aa: CASSYPPASNEQYF
cdr3_nt: TGTGCCAGCAGTTACCCCCCGGCTAGCAACGAGCAGTACTTC
d_call: .
v_call: TRBV28
clone_size: .
j_call: TRBJ2-7

cdr3_aa: CASSDGTSGYNEQFF
cdr3_nt: TGTGCCAGCAGTGACGGGACTAGCGGATACAATGAGCAGTTCTTC
d_call: TRBD2
v_call: TRBV6-1
clone_size: .
j_call: TRBJ2-1

cdr3_aa: CASSFEQHPSYEQYF
cdr3_nt: TGTGCCAGCAGTTTTGAACAGCACCCCTCCTACGAGCAGTACTTC
d_call: .
v_call: TRBV27
clone_size: .
j_call: TRBJ2-7

cdr3_aa: CASSEFAGGSSGNTIYF
cdr3_nt: TGTGCCAGCAGTGAGTTTGCAGGGGGAAGTTCTGGAAACACCATATATTTT
d_call: TRBD1
v_call: TRBV25-1
clone_size: .
j_call: TRBJ1-3

cdr3_aa: CASSLLLTGRVETQYF
cdr3_nt: TGTGCCAGCAGCCTCCTGCTGACAGGGCGGGTCGAGACCCAGTACTTC
d_call: TRBD1
v_call: TRBV6-6
clone_size: .
j_call: TRBJ2-5

cdr3_aa: CASSSSPIDRINYGYTF
cdr3_nt: TGTGCCAGCAGCTCGTCCCCCATCGACAGGATTAACTATGGCTACACCTTC
d_call: .
v_call: TRBV7-6
clone_size: .
j_call: TRBJ1-2

cdr3_aa: CASSLGQTVGDTQYF
cdr3_nt: TGCGCCAGCAGCTTGGGACAGACTGTAGGAGATACGCAGTATTTT
d_call: .
v_call: TRBV5-1
clone_size: few
j_call: TRBJ2-3

cdr3_aa: CASSYSGTGDYEQYF
cdr3_nt: TGTGCCAGCAGTTACAGCGGGACAGGGGACTACGAGCAGTACTTC
d_call: TRBD1
v_call: TRBV6-5
clone_size: .
j_call: TRBJ2-7

cdr3_aa: CASSPGGGSYEQYF
cdr3_nt: TGCGCCAGCAGTCCAGGGGGTGGCTCCTACGAGCAGTACTTC
d_call: TRBD1
v_call: TRBV5-1
clone_size: .
j_call: TRBJ2-7

cdr3_aa: CASSLPLTGGNIQYF
cdr3_nt: TGTGCCAGCAGCCTCCCCCTGACAGGGGGGAACATTCAGTACTTC
d_call: TRBD1
v_call: TRBV4-2
clone_size: .
j_call: TRBJ2-4

cdr3_aa: CASNRGDNYGYTF
cdr3_nt: TGTGCCTCTAACAGGGGAGATAACTATGGCTACACCTTC
d_call: TRBD1
v_call: TRBV10-3
clone_size: .
j_call: TRBJ1-2

cdr3_aa: CASRPSASGGNEQYF
cdr3_nt: TGTGCCAGCAGGCCGTCGGCTAGCGGGGGGAACGAGCAGTACTTC
d_call: TRBD2
v_call: TRBV2
clone_size: .
j_call: TRBJ2-7

cdr3_aa: CASKQGNEQYF
cdr3_nt: TGTGCCAGCAAACAGGGCAACGAGCAGTACTTC
d_call: .
v_call: TRBV6-1
clone_size: .
j_call: TRBJ2-7

cdr3_aa: CASSFRVGTEAFF
cdr3_nt: TGTGCCAGCAGTTTCAGGGTCGGCACTGAAGCTTTCTTT
d_call: .
v_call: TRBV7-2
clone_size: .
j_call: TRBJ1-1

cdr3_aa: CASTRGDRSYNEQFF
cdr3_nt: TGTGCCAGCACCAGGGGGGACAGGTCCTACAATGAGCAGTTCTTC
d_call: TRBD1
v_call: TRBV9
clone_size: .
j_call: TRBJ2-1

cdr3_aa: CASSFIFVANYGYTF
cdr3_nt: TGTGCCAGCAGCTTTATCTTCGTTGCTAACTATGGCTACACCTTC
d_call: .
v_call: TRBV5-6
clone_size: .
j_call: TRBJ1-2

cdr3_aa: CASKSSRGSYGYTF
cdr3_nt: TGTGCCAGCAAGTCCTCCCGGGGAAGCTATGGCTACACCTTC
d_call: .
v_call: TRBV6-6
clone_size: .
j_call: TRBJ1-2

cdr3_aa: CASSLTSGPYEQYF
cdr3_nt: TGTGCCAGCAGTTTGACTAGCGGGCCGTACGAGCAGTACTTC
d_call: TRBD2
v_call: TRBV27
clone_size: .
j_call: TRBJ2-7

cdr3_aa: CASSIGRGRGNTIYF
cdr3_nt: TGTGCCAGTAGTATAGGGAGAGGCCGTGGAAACACCATATATTTT
d_call: .
v_call: TRBV19
clone_size: many
j_call: TRBJ1-3

cdr3_aa: CSVLTGGGGTEAFF
cdr3_nt: TGCAGCGTTCTAACTGGAGGGGGAGGGACTGAAGCTTTCTTT
d_call: .
v_call: TRBV29-1
clone_size: .
j_call: TRBJ1-1

cdr3_aa: CASSLETGGGYTF
cdr3_nt: TGTGCCAGCAGCTTGGAGACAGGGGGCGGCTACACCTTC
d_call: TRBD1
v_call: TRBV5-4
clone_size: .
j_call: TRBJ1-2

cdr3_aa: CASSPPGQNYGYTF
cdr3_nt: TGTGCCAGCAGTCCCCCGGGACAGAACTATGGCTACACCTTC
d_call: TRBD1
v_call: TRBV27
clone_size: .
j_call: TRBJ1-2